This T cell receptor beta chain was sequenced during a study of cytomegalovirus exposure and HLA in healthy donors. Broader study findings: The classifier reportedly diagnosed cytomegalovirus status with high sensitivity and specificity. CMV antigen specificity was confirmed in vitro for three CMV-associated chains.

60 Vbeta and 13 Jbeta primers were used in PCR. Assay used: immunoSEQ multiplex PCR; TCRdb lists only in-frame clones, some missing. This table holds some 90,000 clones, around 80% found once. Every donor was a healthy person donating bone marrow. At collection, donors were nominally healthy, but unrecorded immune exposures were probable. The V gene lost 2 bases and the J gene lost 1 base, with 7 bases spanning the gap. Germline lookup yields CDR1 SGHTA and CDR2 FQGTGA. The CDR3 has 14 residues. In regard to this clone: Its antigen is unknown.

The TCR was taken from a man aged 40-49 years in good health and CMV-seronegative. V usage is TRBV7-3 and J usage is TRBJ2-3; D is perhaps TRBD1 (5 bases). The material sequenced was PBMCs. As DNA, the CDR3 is TGTGCCAGCAGCTTAGGCAGGGGCACAGATACGCAGTATTTT. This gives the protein CASSLGRGTDTQYF.